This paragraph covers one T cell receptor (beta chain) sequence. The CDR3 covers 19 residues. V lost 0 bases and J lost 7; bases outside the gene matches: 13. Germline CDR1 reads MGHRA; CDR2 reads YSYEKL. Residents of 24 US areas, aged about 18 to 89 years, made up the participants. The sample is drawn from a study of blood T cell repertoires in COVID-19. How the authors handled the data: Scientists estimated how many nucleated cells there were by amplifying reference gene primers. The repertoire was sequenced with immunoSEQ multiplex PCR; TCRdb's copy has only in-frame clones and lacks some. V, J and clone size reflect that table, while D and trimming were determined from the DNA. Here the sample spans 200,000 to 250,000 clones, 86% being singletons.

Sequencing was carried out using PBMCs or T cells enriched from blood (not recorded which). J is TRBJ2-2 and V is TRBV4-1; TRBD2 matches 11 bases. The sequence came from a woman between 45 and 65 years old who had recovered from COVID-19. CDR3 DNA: TGCGCCAGCAGCCAAGATAGACTAGCGGGATCTTTCTTGGGCGGGGAGCTGTTTTTT. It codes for CASSQDRLAGSFLGGELFF.